A single sample is the source of the 23 T cell receptor beta chains below, sequenced in a study of cytomegalovirus exposure and HLA in healthy donors. Measured with immunoSEQ multiplex PCR; TCRdb has only the in-frame clones, and not every one. The repertoire includes about 330,000 clones, more than 80% of them detected once, and about 0.8% sits in the top ten. Input material: PBMCs. These receptors were obtained from a woman aged 18-35 years in good health and CMV-seronegative.

Here the CDR3 reads CASSEEGNEQFF. CDR3 bases: TGTGCCAGCAGTGAAGAGGGGAATGAGCAGTTCTTC. The J gene is TRBJ2-1, the V gene TRBV2; maybe TRBD1 (5 bases). Trimming took 1 base from V and 7 from J, leaving 5 bases between them. Germline V gene data show CDR1 as SNHLY and CDR2 as FYNNEI. This CDR3 is 12 amino acids long.

This clone was counted many times. V is TRBV27 and J is TRBJ2-1, with 14 bases fitting TRBD2. From germline, CDR1 is MNHEY and CDR2 SMNVEV (reference sequence). Losses at the gene ends were 6 bases for V and 8 bases for J; bases not matched to a gene: 6. CDR3 length equals 15 residues. The CDR3 spells CASRGTSGSVYEQFF. Here the CDR3 DNA reads TGTGCCAGCAGGGGGACTAGCGGGAGTGTCTATGAGCAGTTCTTC.

This chain links TRBV5-1 with TRBJ2-3, with 8 bases aligning to TRBD1. Germline V CDR1 and CDR2: SGHRS, YFSETQ. CDR3 length: 15 amino acids. With 1 base clipped from V and 2 bases from J, the junction kept 3 bases outside the gene matches. Here the CDR3 DNA reads TGCGCCAGCAGCTTGAGGACAGGGAACACAGATACGCAGTATTTT. Residues: CASSLRTGNTDTQYF.

The genes are TRBV4-3 and TRBJ2-1, with a tentative D call TRBD2 (5 bases). The CDR3 runs to 14 residues. Trimming left V 3 bases short and J 7 bases short, with 13 bases between. Germline loops: CDR1 LGHNA, CDR2 YSLEER. The CDR3 DNA sequence: TGCGCCAGCAGCCAGGGCGGACTTATGAATGAGCAGTTCTTC. Its translation is CASSQGGLMNEQFF.

V is TRBV27 and J is TRBJ1-3; TRBD1 is a possible D gene (6 bases). Per germline, CDR1 MNHEY and CDR2 SMNVEV (reference sequence). V lost 4 bases and J lost 2, with 9 bases in between. The CDR3 runs to 14 residues. The CDR3 is CASSSEGAGNTIYF. CDR3 sequence (DNA): TGTGCCAGCAGTTCTGAGGGGGCTGGAAACACCATATATTTT.

The chain joins TRBV29-1 to TRBJ1-5; TRBD1 aligns across 8 bases. Germline CDR1 reads SQVTM; CDR2 reads ANQGSEA. The CDR3 is 12 residues long. With 6 bases clipped from V and 7 bases from J, the junction kept 5 bases outside the gene matches. CDR3 region: CSVQTGAQPQHF. The DNA for the CDR3 is TGCAGCGTCCAGACAGGGGCCCAGCCCCAGCATTTT. The whole variable domain, filled in from reference TRBV29-1 and TRBJ1-5, reads SAVISQKPSRDICQRGTSLTIQCQVDSQVTMMFWYRQQPGQSLTLIATANQGSEATYESGFVIDKFPISRPNLTFSTLTVSNMSPEDSSIYLCSVQTGAQPQHFGDGTRLSIL.

The J gene is TRBJ2-7, the V gene TRBV2, with 12 bases aligning to TRBD1. V shed 10 bases and J 5 bases; nucleotides not matched to a gene: 9. Germline CDR1 and CDR2: SNHLY and FYNNEI. This CDR3 has 14 amino acids. Here the CDR3 reads CATRRGQGANEQYF. CDR3 nucleotide sequence: TGTGCCACCCGCCGGGGACAGGGGGCGAACGAGCAGTACTTC.

The genes are TRBV4-3 and TRBJ2-7; 15 bases fit TRBD2. The CDR3 is 17 amino acids. Germline-derived CDR1 and CDR2 are LGHNA and YSLEER. V lost 3 bases, J lost 2 bases, and 5 bases stayed unmatched. DNA for the CDR3: TGCGCCAGCAGCCAGGACGGACTAGCGGGAGGGCCCTACGAGCAGTACTTC. Translation gives CASSQDGLAGGPYEQYF.

The sample holds one count of this clone. The V and J genes are TRBV18 and TRBJ1-1; 8 bases line up with TRBD1. Germline CDR1 is KGHSH and CDR2 is LQKENI. The V segment lost 0 bases and the J segment 1 base; nucleotides outside the gene matches: 7. The CDR3 is 17 amino acids. This chain's CDR3 is CASSPPTGVEGNTEAFF. As DNA, the CDR3 is TGTGCCAGCTCACCACCGACAGGGGTAGAGGGGAACACTGAAGCTTTCTTT.

Only one count was recorded for this clone. The rearrangement joins TRBV6-1 to TRBJ2-5, with TRBD1 as a possible D gene (6 bases). CDR1 and CDR2 from the germline V gene are MNHNS and SASEGT. Trimming removed 6 bases at V and 5 bases at J, with 13 bases between. The CDR3 has 13 amino acids. CDR3 in amino acids: CASRHRAVETQYF. The DNA for the CDR3 is TGTGCCAGCAGACACAGGGCGGTTGAGACCCAGTACTTC.

A few counts support this clone. This chain connects TRBV2 to TRBJ2-2; no reliable D call. The CDR3 extends over 11 amino acids. V was clipped by 10 bases and J by 0 bases, with 3 bases between them. The germline V gene has CDR1 SNHLY and CDR2 FYNNEI. CDR3 sequence reads: CATSNTGELFF. The CDR3, as DNA: TGTGCCACCTCGAACACCGGGGAGCTGTTTTTT.

This clone was detected a few times. A junction boundary mismatches the germline segment, possibly from a read error. J is TRBJ2-7 and V is TRBV7-7; possibly TRBD2 for D (6 bases). The CDR3 runs to 15 residues. Germline V gene lookup returns CDR1 SSHAT and CDR2 FNYEAQ (reference sequence). This CDR3 reads CASSPAWAGTYEQYF. CDR3 bases: TGTGCTAGCAGCCCAGCGTGGGCGGGGACCTACGAGCAGTACTTC.

The rearrangement links TRBV28 to TRBJ1-5; D is possibly TRBD1 (6 bases). Germline loops: CDR1 MDHEN, CDR2 SYDVKM. V lost 8 bases and J lost 3, with 20 bases in between. There are 16 residues in the CDR3. The CDR3 DNA follows: TGTGCCAGCTCGGGTGGGGGGGCCTCCTCCAATCAGCCCCAGCATTTT. Amino acids: CASSGGGASSNQPQHF.

This clone showed up just a few times. The gene calls are TRBV12-5 and TRBJ2-5, with TRBD2 identical over 9 bases. V was pared by 5 bases and J by 5 bases, with 18 bases of the junction left unmatched. Germline CDR1 is LGHNT and CDR2 is FRNRAP. The CDR3 has 18 residues. CDR3 loop: CASGPGTGALAGRETQYF. CDR3 DNA sequence: TGTGCTAGTGGTCCCGGTACAGGGGCTCTAGCGGGAAGGGAGACCCAGTACTTC. Using reference TRBV12-5 and TRBJ2-5 for the parts outside the CDR3, the full variable domain is DARVTQTPRHKVTEMGQEVTMRCQPILGHNTVFWYRQTMMQGLELLAYFRNRAPLDDSGMPKDRFSAEMPDATLATLKIQPSEPRDSAVYFCASGPGTGALAGRETQYFGPGTRLLVL.

This clone was observed a single time. This chain joins TRBV5-6 and TRBJ1-2, with D hard to call. Germline CDR1 and CDR2: SGHDT and YYEEEE. The CDR3 has 14 residues. The V and J ends lost 2 bases and 3 bases respectively, with 11 bases between them. Written as DNA, the CDR3 is TGTGCCAGCAGCTTTTCTAGGGAGGACTATGGCTACACCTTC. Its translation: CASSFSREDYGYTF.

This clone was seen more than once but under ten times. The chain is built from TRBV6-5 and TRBJ1-1, with D hard to call. Germline values: CDR1 MNHEY, CDR2 SVGAGI. The CDR3 length is 13 residues. Trimming took 6 bases from V and 0 from J, leaving 8 bases between them. Here the CDR3 DNA reads TGTGCCAGCAGCCCTCTCTTGAACACTGAAGCTTTCTTT. Protein sequence: CASSPLLNTEAFF.

The chain is built from TRBV5-4 and TRBJ1-4; 7 positions match TRBD1. Germline CDR1 and CDR2: SGHNT and YYREEE (reference sequence). The V and J ends lost 4 bases and 8 bases, in that order; junction bases with no gene match: 5. The CDR3 spans 13 residues. This chain's CDR3 is CASSLTGREKLFF. The DNA of the CDR3 is TGTGCCAGCAGCCTGACAGGGAGGGAAAAACTGTTTTTT.

The genes are TRBV28 and TRBJ2-1; TRBD2 matches 12 bases. Trimming cost V 3 bases and J 12 bases; bases outside gene matches: 15. CDR3 length: 17 amino acids. Germline V gene sequence: CDR1 MDHEN, CDR2 SYDVKM. CDR3 protein: CASSFLASGRAPQWQFF. As DNA, the CDR3 is TGTGCCAGCAGTTTTCTGGCTAGCGGGAGGGCCCCTCAGTGGCAGTTCTTC. Drawing the rest from reference TRBV28 and TRBJ2-1, the complete variable domain is DVKVTQSSRYLVKRTGEKVFLECVQDMDHENMFWYRQDPGLGLRLIYFSYDVKMKEKGDIPEGYSVSREKKERFSLILESASTNQTSMYLCASSFLASGRAPQWQFFGPGTRLTVL.

The chain couples TRBV12-2 to TRBJ1-2; the table's TRBD1 call for D was not verified on the DNA. TRBV12-2 is a pseudogene locus. The CDR3 length is 15 residues. The DNA of the CDR3 is TGTGCAAGTCGCCCCCGGACAGGGGCGGACTATGGCTACACCTTC. Translating it yields CASRPRTGADYGYTF.

This sequence joins TRBV7-8 and TRBJ2-5; 11 nucleotides agree with TRBD2. The CDR3 has 15 amino acids. V gave up 1 base and J gave up 7 bases; unmatched junction bases: 5. CDR1 and CDR2 (germline): SGHVS, FQNEAQ. CDR3 nucleotide sequence: TGTGCCAGCAGCTTAGATACTAGCGGGGGTGGGACCCAGTACTTC. It specifies CASSLDTSGGGTQYF.

This rearrangement joins TRBV9 to TRBJ1-2; TRBD1 agrees at 8 bases. This CDR3 region has 14 residues. The ends lost 3 bases at V and 4 bases at J; junction bases unmatched: 5. CDR1 is SGDLS, CDR2 YYNGEE, per germline. CDR3 bases: TGTGCCAGCAGCGGACGGACAGGGAGCTATGGCTACACCTTC. Protein: CASSGRTGSYGYTF.

In this sample, this clone turned up a few times. This chain joins TRBV10-3 and TRBJ1-2, with D possibly being TRBD1 (6 bases). The ends were cut back, 2 bases at V and 2 bases at J, with 6 bases in the middle. The CDR3 is made up of 13 amino acids. Germline-derived CDR1 and CDR2 are ENHRY and SYGVKD. CDR3 nucleotides: TGTGCCATCAGTGAGGGGGGCAACTATGGCTACACCTTC. This gives the protein CAISEGGNYGYTF.

CDR3 sequence (DNA): TGCGCCAGCAGCCAAGATGATAGCGGGAGGGCCTACGAGCAGTACTTC. It yields the protein CASSQDDSGRAYEQYF. J is TRBJ2-7 and V is TRBV4-3; 11 bases line up with TRBD2. This CDR3 contains 16 residues. Germline V gives CDR1 LGHNA, CDR2 YSLEER. V lost 0 bases to trimming and J lost 2 bases; unmatched junction nucleotides: 3.